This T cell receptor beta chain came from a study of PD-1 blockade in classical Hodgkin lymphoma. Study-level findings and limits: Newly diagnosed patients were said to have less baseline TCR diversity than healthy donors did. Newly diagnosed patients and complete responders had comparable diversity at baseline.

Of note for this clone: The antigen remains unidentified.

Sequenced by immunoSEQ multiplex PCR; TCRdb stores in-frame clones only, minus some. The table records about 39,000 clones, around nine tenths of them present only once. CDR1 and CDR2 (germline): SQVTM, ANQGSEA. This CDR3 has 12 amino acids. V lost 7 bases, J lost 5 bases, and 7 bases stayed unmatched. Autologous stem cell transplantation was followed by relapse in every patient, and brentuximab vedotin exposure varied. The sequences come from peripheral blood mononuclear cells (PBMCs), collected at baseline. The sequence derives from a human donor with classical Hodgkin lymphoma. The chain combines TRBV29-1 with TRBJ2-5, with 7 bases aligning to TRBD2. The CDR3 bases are TGCAGCGCCCCCCAGGGAGGGGAGACCCAGTACTTC. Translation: CSAPQGGETQYF.